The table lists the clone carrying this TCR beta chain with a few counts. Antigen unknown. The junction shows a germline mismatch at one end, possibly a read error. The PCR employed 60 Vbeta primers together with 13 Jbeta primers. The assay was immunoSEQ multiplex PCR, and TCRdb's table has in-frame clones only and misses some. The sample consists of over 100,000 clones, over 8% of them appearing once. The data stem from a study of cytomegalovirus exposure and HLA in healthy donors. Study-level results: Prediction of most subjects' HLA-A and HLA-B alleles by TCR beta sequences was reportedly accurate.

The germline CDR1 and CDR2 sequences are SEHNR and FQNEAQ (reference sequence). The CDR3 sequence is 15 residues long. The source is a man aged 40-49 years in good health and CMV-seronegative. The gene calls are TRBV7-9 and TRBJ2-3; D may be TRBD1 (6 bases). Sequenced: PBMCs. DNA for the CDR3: TGTGCCAGCAGCTTAAGGACAGCTAGCATAGATACGCAGTATTTT. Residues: CASSLRTASIDTQYF.